This T cell receptor beta chain is drawn from a study of blood T cells in healthy people across ages. Whole-study findings and limits: TCR beta diversity correlated strongly with naive T cell percentage.

A second PCR of roughly 6 to 12 cycles used a sample-barcoded 5' primer and a J-beta primer mix. TCRdb ran MiXCR on the 5' RACE reads and lists one entry per CDR3 protein. The table shows hundreds of thousands of distinct CDR3 sequences, with roughly 50% occurring only once. On this clonotype itself: No antigen is known for it.

This CDR3 region has 14 residues. This rearrangement joins TRBV12-3 or TRBV12-4 to TRBJ2-4, with 10 nucleotides matching TRBD1. The J call may be in error: the DNA end matches TRBJ2-7 better. The sample comprised blood. The clonotype originates from a man at least 80 years old in good health. CDR3 sequence (DNA): TGTGCCAGCAGTAAAGGACAGGGGGTAAACGAGCAGTACTTC. This sequence encodes CASSKGQGVNEQYF.